The entry below describes one TCR beta chain. Its antigen is not identified. PCR amplification relied on 60 Vbeta primers (plus 13 Jbeta primers). Authors' methods: About 11 million shared chains were among the 80 million or so unique TCR beta chains that a later analysis counted. Here immunoSEQ multiplex PCR was the method, and the copy in TCRdb shows in-frame clones only, minus some. V, J and clone size reflect that table, while D and trimming were determined from the DNA. The sample lists about 190,000 clones, roughly four fifths seen once, with approximately 0.74% in the top ten. These data come from a study of cytomegalovirus exposure and HLA in healthy donors. Germline V gene lookup returns CDR1 SGHNT and CDR2 YYREEE (reference sequence). V dropped 4 bases and J dropped 2 bases, with 9 bases sitting between them. The CDR3 is 13 amino acids. Notes on the study in general: HLA alleles were associated with fewer than 20,000 TCR beta sequences in a later analysis at 0.05 false discovery rate. Several of the most significant clusters appeared linked to common viral pathogens, based on a later analysis.

This sequence joins TRBV5-4 and TRBJ2-5; no clear D. Specimen: PBMCs. This sequence was found in a woman aged 18-29 years in good health and CMV-seronegative. CDR3 residues: CASSPTEQETQYF. In nucleotides, the CDR3 is TGTGCCAGCAGCCCTACAGAGCAAGAGACCCAGTACTTC.